Following are 15 T cell receptor beta chains from one sample sequenced in a study of blood T cell repertoires in COVID-19. Some clones are missing from TCRdb's copy, which holds only in-frame ones; the method was immunoSEQ multiplex PCR. The data show under 200,000 clones, approximately 80% seen once. The specimen sequenced was peripheral blood. The receptors originated from a man in his fifties or sixties with acute or convalescent COVID-19.

The chain has TRBV5-1 and TRBJ2-7; a possible D gene is TRBD1 (6 bases). Germline loops: CDR1 SGHRS, CDR2 YFSETQ. The CDR3 is made up of 14 amino acids. The V end was cut by 2 bases, the J end by 2 bases, with 11 bases between. CDR3 in amino acids: CASSFKDSAYEQYF. Written as DNA, the CDR3 is TGCGCCAGCAGCTTTAAGGACAGTGCCTACGAGCAGTACTTC.

This clone was recorded many times. The rearrangement joins TRBV10-1 to TRBJ2-7, with 8 bases aligning to TRBD1. V dropped 6 bases and J dropped 3; count of bases not matched to a gene: 7. This CDR3 is 14 amino acids long. Germline CDR1 WNHNN, CDR2 SYGVQD (reference sequence). This CDR3 reads CASRETGVNYEQYF. The CDR3 bases are TGCGCCAGCAGGGAGACAGGGGTCAACTACGAGCAGTACTTC.

This chain links TRBV19 with TRBJ2-3; possible D gene TRBD1, 5 bases. The V gene lost 4 bases and the J gene lost 2 bases, with 13 bases spanning the gap. The CDR3 spans 15 residues. Germline V gene lookup returns CDR1 LNHDA and CDR2 SQIVND (reference sequence). The CDR3 sequence: CASSRKGSATDTQYF. For the CDR3, the DNA is TGTGCCAGTAGTAGGAAGGGGTCGGCCACAGATACGCAGTATTTT.

This chain connects TRBV12-3 or TRBV12-4 to TRBJ1-2; TRBD1 matches at 7 bases. Trimming at V came to 3 bases and at J to 4 bases, leaving 2 bases not matched to a gene. The CDR3 is made up of 13 amino acids. CDR3: CASSLTGFYGYTF. DNA of the CDR3: TGTGCCAGCAGTTTGACAGGGTTCTATGGCTACACCTTC.

This clone occurred a few times. The gene calls are TRBV10-3 and TRBJ2-1; 8 nucleotides agree with TRBD2. Trimming at V came to 5 bases and at J to 7 bases, leaving 13 bases not matched to a gene. Looked up from germline, CDR1 is ENHRY and CDR2 is SYGVKD. The CDR3 covers 16 residues. CDR3 amino acids: CAISPLRGANVNEQFF. CDR3 in DNA: TGTGCCATCAGTCCACTGCGGGGGGCGAATGTGAATGAGCAGTTCTTC.

The chain joins TRBV5-4 to TRBJ2-5; 11 bases are a match to TRBD2. V lost 4 bases, J lost 1 base, and 6 bases stayed unmatched. Germline loops: CDR1 SGHNT, CDR2 YYREEE (reference sequence). The CDR3 is 16 residues long. The CDR3 loop reads CASSRGTSGSQETQYF. CDR3 DNA: TGTGCCAGCAGCAGGGGGACTAGCGGATCCCAAGAGACCCAGTACTTC.

This clone was found a few times. The V gene is TRBV12-5, the J gene TRBJ2-2; tentatively, D is TRBD2 (5 bases). Germline assignment: CDR1 LGHNT and CDR2 FRNRAP. This CDR3 is 15 amino acids long. The germline V and J ends were trimmed by 8 bases and 2 bases, with 15 bases remaining between them. This CDR3 reads CASKRWSLNTGELFF. CDR3 bases: TGTGCTAGTAAGCGGTGGAGCCTTAACACCGGGGAGCTGTTTTTT.

V is TRBV7-8 and J is TRBJ1-5, with 8 bases lining up with TRBD1. V trimming: 5 bases; J trimming: 5 bases; junction bases outside the gene matches: 11. The CDR3 has 16 residues. Germline V gene data show CDR1 as SGHVS and CDR2 as FQNEAQ. The CDR3 DNA reads TGTGCCAGCAGCCGAGCAGGGGGCATGAGGGATCAGCCCCAGCATTTT. Residues: CASSRAGGMRDQPQHF.

The V gene is TRBV9, the J gene TRBJ1-1; 9 bases line up with TRBD1. Germline assignment: CDR1 SGDLS and CDR2 YYNGEE. J lost 4 bases, V lost 4 bases, and 20 bases had no gene match. The CDR3 is made up of 19 amino acids. In DNA, the CDR3 is TGTGCCAGCAGCCCAAGAGGGACAGGGCTATCCGGTAGGAGCACTGAAGCTTTCTTT. As protein: CASSPRGTGLSGRSTEAFF.

As to this clone: The limits of the CDR3 on the DNA are not certain, so only TCRdb's listed CDR3 is given. The chain has TRBV21-1 and TRBJ1-6; the table's D call of TRBD1 was not tested on the DNA. TRBV21-1 represents a pseudogene. A total of 16 residues make up the CDR3, ends included. The CDR3 here is CASSKVAGGSNSPLHF.

The V and J genes are TRBV15 and TRBJ1-2, with D uncertain. Between the trimmed V and J ends, which lost 0 bases and 5 bases, there was a span of 7 bases. This CDR3 contains 13 residues. Germline lookup yields CDR1 LNHNV and CDR2 YYDKDF (reference sequence). In DNA form, the CDR3 reads TGTGCCACCAGCAGAGATCACGGGTATGGCTACACCTTC. Translated, it gives CATSRDHGYGYTF.

The chain combines TRBV5-1 with TRBJ2-3; perhaps TRBD1 as D (5 bases). Germline V lookup: CDR1 SGHRS, CDR2 YFSETQ. Trimming took off 5 bases at V and 6 bases at J, with 16 bases between the two ends. This CDR3 has 14 residues. As DNA, the CDR3 is TGCGCCAGCAGGCGAACCCCAGGGTTTGATACGCAGTATTTT. It specifies CASRRTPGFDTQYF.

J is TRBJ1-1 and V is TRBV18; D may be TRBD1 (5 bases). CDR1 and CDR2 from the germline V gene are KGHSH and LQKENI. V lost 3 bases and J 1 base, leaving 9 bases between the germline ends. The CDR3 runs 14 residues. CDR3 region: CASSPMQGNTEAFF. CDR3 sequence (DNA): TGTGCCAGCTCACCGATGCAGGGGAACACTGAAGCTTTCTTT.

This clone was found a few times. The V call is TRBV10-3, the J call TRBJ2-7; D ambiguous. Looked up from germline, CDR1 is ENHRY and CDR2 is SYGVKD. The CDR3 spans 13 residues. V was trimmed by 3 bases and J by 3 bases, leaving 9 bases between them. This CDR3 reads CAISDAGVYEQYF. The DNA of the CDR3 is TGTGCCATCAGTGACGCAGGTGTCTACGAGCAGTACTTC.

The V and J genes are TRBV5-5 and TRBJ1-1; 8 bases are a match to TRBD1. CDR3 length: 13 amino acids. The germline V gene has CDR1 SGHKS and CDR2 YYEKEE (reference sequence). Trimming took 9 bases from V and 1 from J; bases not matched to a gene: 5. The CDR3 here is CATRQGPNTEAFF. The DNA for the CDR3 is TGTGCCACAAGACAGGGGCCGAACACTGAAGCTTTCTTT.